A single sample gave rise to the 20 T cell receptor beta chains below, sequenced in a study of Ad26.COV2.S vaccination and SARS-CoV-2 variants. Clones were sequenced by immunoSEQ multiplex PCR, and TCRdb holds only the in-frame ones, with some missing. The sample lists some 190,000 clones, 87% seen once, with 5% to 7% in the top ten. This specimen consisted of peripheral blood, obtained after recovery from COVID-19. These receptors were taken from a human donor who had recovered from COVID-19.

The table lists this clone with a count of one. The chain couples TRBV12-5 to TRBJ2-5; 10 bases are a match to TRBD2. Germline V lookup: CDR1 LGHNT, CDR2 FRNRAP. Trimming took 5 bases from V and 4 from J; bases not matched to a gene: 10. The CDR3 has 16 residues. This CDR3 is CASGIYSSGSPETQYF. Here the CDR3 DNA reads TGTGCTAGTGGTATTTACTCTAGCGGGAGTCCAGAGACCCAGTACTTC.

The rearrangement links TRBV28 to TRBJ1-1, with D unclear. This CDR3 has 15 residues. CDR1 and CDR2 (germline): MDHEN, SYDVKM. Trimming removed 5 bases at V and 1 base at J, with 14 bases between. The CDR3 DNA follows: TGTGCCAGCAGTCCCCTCAAGGAAGGGAACACTGAAGCTTTCTTT. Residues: CASSPLKEGNTEAFF.

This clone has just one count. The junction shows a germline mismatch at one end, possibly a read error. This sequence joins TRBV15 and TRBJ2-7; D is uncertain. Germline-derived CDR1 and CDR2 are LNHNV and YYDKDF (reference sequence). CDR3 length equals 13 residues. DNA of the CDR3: TGTGCCACCAGCGGAGACAATTCCTACGAGCAGTACTTC. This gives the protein CATSGDNSYEQYF.

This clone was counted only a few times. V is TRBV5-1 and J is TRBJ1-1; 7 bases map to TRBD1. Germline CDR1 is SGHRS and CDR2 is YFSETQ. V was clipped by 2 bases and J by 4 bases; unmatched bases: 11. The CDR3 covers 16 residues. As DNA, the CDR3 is TGCGCCAGCAGCTTCTGGACAGGATCGATGGTCACTGAAGCTTTCTTT. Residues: CASSFWTGSMVTEAFF.

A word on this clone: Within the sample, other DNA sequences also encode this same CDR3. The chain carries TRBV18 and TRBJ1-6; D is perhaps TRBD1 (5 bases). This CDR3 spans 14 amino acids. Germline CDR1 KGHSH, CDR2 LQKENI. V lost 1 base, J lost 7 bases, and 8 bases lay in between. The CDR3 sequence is CASSPRGGNSPLHF. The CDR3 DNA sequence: TGTGCCAGCTCACCACGGGGGGGAAATTCACCCCTCCACTTT.

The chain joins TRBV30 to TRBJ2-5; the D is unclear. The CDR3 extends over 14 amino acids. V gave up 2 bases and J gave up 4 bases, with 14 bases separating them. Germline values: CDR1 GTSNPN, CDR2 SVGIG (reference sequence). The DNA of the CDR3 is TGTGCCTGGAGTATAGGACGGATAATAGAGACCCAGTACTTC. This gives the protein CAWSIGRIIETQYF.

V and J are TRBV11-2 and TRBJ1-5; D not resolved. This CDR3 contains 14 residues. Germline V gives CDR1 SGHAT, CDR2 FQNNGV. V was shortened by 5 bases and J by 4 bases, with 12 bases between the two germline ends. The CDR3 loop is CASSKTPGNQPQHF. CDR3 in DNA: TGTGCCAGCAGCAAAACCCCCGGGAATCAGCCCCAGCATTTT. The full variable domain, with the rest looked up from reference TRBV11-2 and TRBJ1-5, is EAGVAQSPRYKIIEKRQSVAFWCNPISGHATLYWYQQILGQGPKLLIQFQNNGVVDDSQLPKDRFSAERLKGVDSTLKIQPAKLEDSAVYLCASSKTPGNQPQHFGDGTRLSIL.

This CDR3 is CASSIQGRLGNEQFF. Here the CDR3 DNA reads TGTGCCAGTAGTATTCAAGGGAGGTTAGGCAATGAGCAGTTCTTC. The chain has TRBV19 and TRBJ2-1; D is possibly TRBD2 (6 bases). The CDR3 extends over 15 amino acids. The germline V and J ends were trimmed by 3 bases and 6 bases, with 15 bases remaining between them. Germline V gene lookup returns CDR1 LNHDA and CDR2 SQIVND (reference sequence).

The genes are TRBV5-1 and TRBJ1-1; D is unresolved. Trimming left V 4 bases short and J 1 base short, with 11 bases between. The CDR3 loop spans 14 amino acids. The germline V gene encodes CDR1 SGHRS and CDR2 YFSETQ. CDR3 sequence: CASSGDVTNTEAFF. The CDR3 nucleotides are TGCGCCAGCAGCGGCGACGTTACGAACACTGAAGCTTTCTTT.

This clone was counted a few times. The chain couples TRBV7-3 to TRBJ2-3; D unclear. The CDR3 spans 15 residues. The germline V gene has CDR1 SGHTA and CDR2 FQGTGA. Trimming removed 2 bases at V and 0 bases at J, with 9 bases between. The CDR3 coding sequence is TGTGCCAGCAGCTTAGTACGTGCCAGCACAGATACGCAGTATTTT. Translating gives CASSLVRASTDTQYF.

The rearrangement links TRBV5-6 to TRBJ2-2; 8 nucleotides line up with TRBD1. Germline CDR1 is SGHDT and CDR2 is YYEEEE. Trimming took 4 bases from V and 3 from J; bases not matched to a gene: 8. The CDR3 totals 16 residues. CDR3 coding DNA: TGTGCCAGCAGCCCCAGGGGGCGCGGTCACACCGGGGAGCTGTTTTTT. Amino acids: CASSPRGRGHTGELFF.

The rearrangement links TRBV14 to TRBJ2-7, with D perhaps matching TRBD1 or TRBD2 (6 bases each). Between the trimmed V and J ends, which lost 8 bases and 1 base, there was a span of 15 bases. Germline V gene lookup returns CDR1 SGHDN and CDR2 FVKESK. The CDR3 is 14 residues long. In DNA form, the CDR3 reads TGTGCCAGCGGGGGGCATGGAGGGTCCTACGAGCAGTACTTC. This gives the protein CASGGHGGSYEQYF.

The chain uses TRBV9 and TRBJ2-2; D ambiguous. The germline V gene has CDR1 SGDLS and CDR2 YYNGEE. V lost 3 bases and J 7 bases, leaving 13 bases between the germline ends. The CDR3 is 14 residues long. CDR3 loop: CASSDNWGNGELFF. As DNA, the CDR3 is TGTGCCAGCAGCGATAATTGGGGTAACGGGGAGCTGTTTTTT.

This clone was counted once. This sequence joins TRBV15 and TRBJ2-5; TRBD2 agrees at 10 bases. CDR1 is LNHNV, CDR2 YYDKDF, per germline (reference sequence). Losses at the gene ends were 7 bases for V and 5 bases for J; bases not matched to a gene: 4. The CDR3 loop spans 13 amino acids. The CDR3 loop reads CATKRGGRETQYF. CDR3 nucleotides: TGTGCCACCAAGCGGGGGGGCCGGGAGACCCAGTACTTC.

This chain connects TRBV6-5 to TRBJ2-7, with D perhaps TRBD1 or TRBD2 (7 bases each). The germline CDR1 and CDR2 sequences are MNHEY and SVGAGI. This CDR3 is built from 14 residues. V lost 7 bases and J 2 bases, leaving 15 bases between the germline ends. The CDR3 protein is CASTPGGVPYEQYF. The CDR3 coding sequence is TGTGCCAGCACACCAGGGGGGGTCCCCTACGAGCAGTACTTC.

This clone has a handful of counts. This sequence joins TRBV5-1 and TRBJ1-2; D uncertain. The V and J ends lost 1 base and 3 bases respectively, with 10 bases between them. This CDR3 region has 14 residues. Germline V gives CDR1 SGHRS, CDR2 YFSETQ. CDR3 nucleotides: TGCGCCAGCAGCTTGAGCGCGGCAGACTATGGCTACACCTTC. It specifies CASSLSAADYGYTF.

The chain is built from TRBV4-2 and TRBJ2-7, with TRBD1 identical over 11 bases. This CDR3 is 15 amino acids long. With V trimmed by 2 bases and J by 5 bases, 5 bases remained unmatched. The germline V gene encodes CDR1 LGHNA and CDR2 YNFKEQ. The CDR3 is CASSQPRTGGDEQYF. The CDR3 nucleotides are TGTGCCAGCAGCCAACCCCGGACAGGGGGCGACGAGCAGTACTTC.

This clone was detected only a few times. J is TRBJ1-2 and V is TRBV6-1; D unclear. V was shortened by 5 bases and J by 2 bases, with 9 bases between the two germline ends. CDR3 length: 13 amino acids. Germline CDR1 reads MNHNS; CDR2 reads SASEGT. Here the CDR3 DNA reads TGTGCCAGCAGTCCCCAGGAAAACTATGGCTACACCTTC. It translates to CASSPQENYGYTF.

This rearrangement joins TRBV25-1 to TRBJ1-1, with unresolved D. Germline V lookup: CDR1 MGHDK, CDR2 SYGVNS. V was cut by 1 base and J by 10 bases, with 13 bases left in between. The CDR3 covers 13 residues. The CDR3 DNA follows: TGTGCCAGCAGTGAATCTGGGGAAGTAGTAGCTTTCTTT. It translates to CASSESGEVVAFF.

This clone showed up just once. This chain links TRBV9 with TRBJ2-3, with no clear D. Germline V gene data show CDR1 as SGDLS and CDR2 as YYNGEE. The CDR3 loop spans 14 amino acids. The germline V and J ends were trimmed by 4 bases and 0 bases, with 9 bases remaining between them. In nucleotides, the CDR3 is TGTGCCAGCAGCTTAGATCCTAGCACAGATACGCAGTATTTT. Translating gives CASSLDPSTDTQYF. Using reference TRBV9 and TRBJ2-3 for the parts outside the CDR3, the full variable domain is DSGVTQTPKHLITATGQRVTLRCSPRSGDLSVYWYQQSLDQGLQFLIQYYNGEERAKGNILERFSAQQFPDLHSELNLSSLELGDSALYFCASSLDPSTDTQYFGPGTRLTVL.